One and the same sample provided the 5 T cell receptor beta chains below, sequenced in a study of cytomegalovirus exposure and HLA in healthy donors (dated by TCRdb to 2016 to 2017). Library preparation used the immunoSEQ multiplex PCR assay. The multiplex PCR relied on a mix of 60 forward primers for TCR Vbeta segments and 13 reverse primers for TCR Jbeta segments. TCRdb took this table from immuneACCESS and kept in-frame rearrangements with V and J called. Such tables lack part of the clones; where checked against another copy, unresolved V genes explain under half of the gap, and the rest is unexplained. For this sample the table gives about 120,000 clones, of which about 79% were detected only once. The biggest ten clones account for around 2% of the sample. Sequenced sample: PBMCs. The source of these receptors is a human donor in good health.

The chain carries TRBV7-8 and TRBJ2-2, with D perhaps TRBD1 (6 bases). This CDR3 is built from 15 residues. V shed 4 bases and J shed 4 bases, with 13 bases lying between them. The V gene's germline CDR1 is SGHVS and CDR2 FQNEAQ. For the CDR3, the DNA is TGTGCCAGCAGCTCCCTAAGGACAGCCACCGGGGAGCTGTTTTTT. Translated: CASSSLRTATGELFF.

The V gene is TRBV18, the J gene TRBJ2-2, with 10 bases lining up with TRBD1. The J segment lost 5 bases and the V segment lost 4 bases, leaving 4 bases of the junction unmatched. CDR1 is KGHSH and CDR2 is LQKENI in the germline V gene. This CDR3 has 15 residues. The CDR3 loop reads CASSHRQGATGELFF. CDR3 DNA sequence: TGTGCCAGCTCACACCGACAGGGGGCGACCGGGGAGCTGTTTTTT.

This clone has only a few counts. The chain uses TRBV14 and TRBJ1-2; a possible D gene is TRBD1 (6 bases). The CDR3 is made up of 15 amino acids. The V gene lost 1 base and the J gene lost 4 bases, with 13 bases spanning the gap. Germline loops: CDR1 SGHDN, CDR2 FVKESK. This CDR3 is CASSQAGVGGYGYTF. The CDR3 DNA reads TGTGCCAGCAGCCAAGCAGGGGTTGGAGGCTATGGCTACACCTTC. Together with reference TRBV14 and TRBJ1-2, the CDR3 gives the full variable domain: EAGVTQFPSHSVIEKGQTVTLRCDPISGHDNLYWYRRVMGKEIKFLLHFVKESKQDESGMPNNRFLAERTGGTYSTLKVQPAELEDSGVYFCASSQAGVGGYGYTFGSGTRLTVV.

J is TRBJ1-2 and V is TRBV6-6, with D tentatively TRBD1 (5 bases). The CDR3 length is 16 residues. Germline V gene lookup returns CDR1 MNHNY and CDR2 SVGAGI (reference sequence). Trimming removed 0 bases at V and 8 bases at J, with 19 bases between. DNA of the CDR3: TGTGCCAGCAGTTACTCGAGTCAGGGTCACACTGCCGGCTACACCTTC. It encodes CASSYSSQGHTAGYTF.

The CDR3 DNA reads as TGTGCGACAGGAGGCTCTGGGGCCAACGTCCTGACTTTC. The encoded protein is CATGGSGANVLTF. This chain connects TRBV6-1 to TRBJ2-6; TRBD1 is a possible D gene (6 bases). CDR1 MNHNS and CDR2 SASEGT come from the germline V gene. There are 13 residues in the CDR3.